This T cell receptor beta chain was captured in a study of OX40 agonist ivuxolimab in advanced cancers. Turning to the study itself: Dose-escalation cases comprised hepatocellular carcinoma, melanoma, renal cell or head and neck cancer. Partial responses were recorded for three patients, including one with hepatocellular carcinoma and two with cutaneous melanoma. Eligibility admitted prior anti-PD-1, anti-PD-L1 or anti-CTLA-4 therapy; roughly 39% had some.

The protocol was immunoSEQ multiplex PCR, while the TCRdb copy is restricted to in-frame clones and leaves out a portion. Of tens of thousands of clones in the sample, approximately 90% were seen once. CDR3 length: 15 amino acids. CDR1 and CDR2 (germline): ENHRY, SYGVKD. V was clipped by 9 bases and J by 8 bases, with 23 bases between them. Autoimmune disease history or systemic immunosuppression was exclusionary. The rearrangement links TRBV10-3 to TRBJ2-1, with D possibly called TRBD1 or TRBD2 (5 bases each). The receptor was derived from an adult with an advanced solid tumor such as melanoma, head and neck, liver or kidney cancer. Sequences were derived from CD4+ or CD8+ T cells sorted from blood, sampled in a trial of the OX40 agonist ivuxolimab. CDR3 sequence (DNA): TGTGCCATGCGGTTGGGGAGTGGGGCTGGGGATGAGCAGTTCTTC. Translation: CAMRLGSGAGDEQFF.